This TCR beta chain originates from a study of regulatory T cells in long-lasting Graves disease. The sample holds many counts of this clonotype. Antigen: not known. Stated time point: persistent/refractory GD, antithyroid drugs over 5 years with positive TRAb. Extracted RNA from PBMCs served as the source of the TCR library. The authors drew patients from an endocrinology department in Xi'an, China. The germline CDR1 and CDR2 sequences are SGDLS and YYNGEE. The length of the CDR3 is 17 residues. The ends lost 0 bases at V and 2 bases at J; junction bases unmatched: 9. Broader study findings: Favored usage of TRBV28, TRBJ1-2 and TRBJ2-5 was recorded in persistent disease. Sharing of public clonotypes was greater in persistent patients (about 3,000) than in new patients (roughly 1,000). Samples came from peripheral blood alone, without thyroid tissue.

Sequencing libraries for TCR beta were prepared with iRepertoire HTBI primers and Arm-PCR of CDR3 regions. TCRdb used MiXCR to reprocess the multiplex PCR reads, holding one entry per CDR3 protein. Of roughly 500,000 distinct CDR3 sequences in the sample, around 20% are singletons; the top ten hold 7.8%. This specimen was peripheral blood mononuclear cells (PBMCs), taken when the disease was refractory, from a patient treated with antithyroid drugs. The sequence derives from a female donor with Graves disease. The V call is TRBV9, the J call TRBJ2-7, with 9 nucleotides matching TRBD2. CDR3 in amino acids: CASSVGPPGLAAYEQYF. The CDR3 DNA reads as TGTGCCAGCAGCGTAGGGCCCCCGGGACTAGCAGCCTACGAGCAGTACTTC. Using reference TRBV9 and TRBJ2-7 for the parts outside the CDR3, the full variable domain is DSGVTQTPKHLITATGQRVTLRCSPRSGDLSVYWYQQSLDQGLQFLIQYYNGEERAKGNILERFSAQQFPDLHSELNLSSLELGDSALYFCASSVGPPGLAAYEQYFGPGTRLTVT.